The present T cell receptor (beta chain) was sequenced within a study of PD-1 blockade in mismatch repair-deficient tumors. Whole-study findings and limits: Rapid post-treatment expansion, then contraction, generally preceding radiologic response, marked tumor-resident clones.

As for time point: approximately ten-day in vitro stimulation with candidate neoantigen peptide 7. Sequenced by immunoSEQ multiplex PCR; TCRdb stores in-frame clones only, minus some. The sample contains approximately 10,000 clones, 88% of which appear only once. A note on this clone: No antigen is known for it.

In germline, CDR1 is MNHEY, CDR2 SMNVEV (reference sequence). The CDR3 runs to 13 residues. The V segment lost 3 bases and the J segment 7 bases; nucleotides outside the gene matches: 5. The chain recombines TRBV27 with TRBJ1-2; TRBD1 matches at 7 bases. This specimen consisted of cells cultured in vitro, obtained from a patient treated with pembrolizumab. The receptor was derived from an adult with mismatch repair-deficient cancer. CDR3: CASSLTGMGGYTF. The DNA of the CDR3 is TGTGCCAGCAGTTTGACAGGGATGGGTGGCTACACCTTC.